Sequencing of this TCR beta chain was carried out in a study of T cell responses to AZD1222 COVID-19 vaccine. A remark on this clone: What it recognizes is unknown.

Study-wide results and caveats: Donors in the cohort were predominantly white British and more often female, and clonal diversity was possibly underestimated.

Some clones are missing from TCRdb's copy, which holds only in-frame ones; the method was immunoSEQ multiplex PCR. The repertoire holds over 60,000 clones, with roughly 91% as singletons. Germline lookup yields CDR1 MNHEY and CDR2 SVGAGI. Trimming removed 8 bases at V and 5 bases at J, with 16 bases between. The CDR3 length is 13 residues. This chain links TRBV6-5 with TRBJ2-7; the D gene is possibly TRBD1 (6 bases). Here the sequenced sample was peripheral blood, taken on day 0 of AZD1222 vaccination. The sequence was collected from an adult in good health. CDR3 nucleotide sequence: TGTGCCAGCCGCATGATTACAGGGAACGAGCAGTACTTC. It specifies CASRMITGNEQYF.